This T cell receptor beta chain was profiled in a study of regulatory T cells in long-lasting Graves disease. The time point here: newly diagnosed GD, antithyroid drugs for less than 3 months. PBMC-extracted RNA yielded the TCR library. Peripheral blood, around 9 milliliters per patient, was collected in EDTA tubes. Both iRepertoire HTBI primers and Arm-PCR of CDR3 regions were used to build the TCR beta libraries. TCRdb re-analysed the multiplex PCR reads in MiXCR, keeping a single row per CDR3 protein. The data show 300,000 to 400,000 distinct CDR3 sequences, 16% seen once. Trimming cost V 7 bases and J 4 bases, with 6 bases left between them. Germline V gene sequence: CDR1 DFQATT, CDR2 SNEGSKA (reference sequence). CDR3 length equals 10 residues. This clonotype has a count of ten or more. These sequences were also reported in another study, on T cells in Graves' hyperthyroidism and ophthalmopathy. That paper states: RT-PCR in the first round (using the HTBI primer set) targeted the TCR CDR3.

The chain links TRBV20-1 to TRBJ2-3; D gene uncertain. Material: peripheral blood mononuclear cells (PBMCs), obtained at new diagnosis, from a patient treated with antithyroid drugs. The receptor was isolated from a middle-aged man with Graves disease. The CDR3 loop is CSGVPDTQYF. The CDR3 DNA reads TGCAGTGGGGTCCCAGATACGCAGTATTTT.